These 8 T cell receptor beta chains originate from one sample sequenced in a study of blood T cell repertoires in COVID-19. Sequencing was performed with immunoSEQ multiplex PCR; in TCRdb, only in-frame clones are kept and a portion is missing. Among hundreds of thousands of clones listed, around nine tenths were seen once. Sequencing was done on a sample of peripheral blood. These receptors were collected from a woman aged 35 to 49 who had recovered from COVID-19.

V usage is TRBV29-1 and J usage is TRBJ1-1; 8 bases are a match to TRBD1. The CDR3 sequence is 14 residues long. After removal of 7 bases from V and 0 bases from J, the junction contained 7 bases not matched to a gene. In germline, CDR1 is SQVTM, CDR2 ANQGSEA. CDR3 region: CSGGQGGVNTEAFF. DNA of the CDR3: TGCAGCGGCGGACAGGGCGGGGTGAACACTGAAGCTTTCTTT.

DNA for the CDR3: TGTGCCAGCAGCGTATGGGACTATTCGAACACCGGGGAGCTGTTTTTT. Protein product: CASSVWDYSNTGELFF. The V and J genes are TRBV9 and TRBJ2-2; 7 bases line up with TRBD2. From germline, CDR1 is SGDLS and CDR2 YYNGEE. After removal of 1 base from V and 0 bases from J, the junction contained 3 bases not matched to a gene. This CDR3 comprises 16 residues.

The J gene is TRBJ1-5, the V gene TRBV19; maybe TRBD1 (6 bases). Trimming stripped 4 bases from V and 4 bases from J, with 17 bases between. The CDR3 totals 16 residues. Germline V gene data show CDR1 as LNHDA and CDR2 as SQIVND (reference sequence). Here the CDR3 DNA reads TGTGCCAGTAGTACCGCGGGGGGGCAGATAAATCAGCCCCAGCATTTT. Its translation: CASSTAGGQINQPQHF.

The CDR3 reads CASSRLVREQYF. In DNA form, the CDR3 reads TGTGCCAGCAGTCGACTAGTAAGGGAGCAGTACTTC. V and J are TRBV12-3 or TRBV12-4 and TRBJ2-7; tentative D call: TRBD2 (6 bases). Trimming took 5 bases from V and 7 from J, leaving 12 bases between them. There are 12 residues in the CDR3.

V usage is TRBV4-3 and J usage is TRBJ2-7; 8 bases match TRBD2. Germline trimming cut 4 bases from V and 6 bases from J; bases unmatched to any gene: 5. CDR3 length: 13 amino acids. Germline CDR1 LGHNA, CDR2 YSLEER. The CDR3 here is CASSRTSLGEQYF. For the CDR3, the DNA is TGCGCCAGCAGCCGGACTAGCTTAGGCGAGCAGTACTTC.

The chain employs TRBV11-2 and TRBJ2-7, with D tentatively TRBD2 (6 bases). V was clipped by 1 base and J by 6 bases, with 13 bases between them. The CDR3 totals 14 residues. CDR1 SGHAT and CDR2 FQNNGV come from the germline V gene. CDR3 DNA: TGTGCCAGCAGCTTAGCGGGGGTTAATCGCGAGCAGTACTTC. It is translated as CASSLAGVNREQYF.

J is TRBJ2-7 and V is TRBV7-2; 8 positions match TRBD2. The CDR3 has 16 residues. Germline CDR1 and CDR2: SGHTA and FQGNSA. V shed 5 bases and J 2 bases; nucleotides not matched to a gene: 11. The CDR3 spells CASSPGGRRGAYEQYF. CDR3 DNA: TGTGCCAGCAGCCCCGGGGGTAGGCGGGGGGCCTACGAGCAGTACTTC.

The V and J genes are TRBV28 and TRBJ2-5, with TRBD2 matching 7 bases. The V segment lost 2 bases and the J segment 5 bases; nucleotides outside the gene matches: 2. CDR1 is MDHEN, CDR2 SYDVKM, per germline. This CDR3 is 13 amino acids long. CDR3 nucleotide sequence: TGTGCCAGCAGTTTAAAGGGAGGGGAGACCCAGTACTTC. This gives the protein CASSLKGGETQYF.